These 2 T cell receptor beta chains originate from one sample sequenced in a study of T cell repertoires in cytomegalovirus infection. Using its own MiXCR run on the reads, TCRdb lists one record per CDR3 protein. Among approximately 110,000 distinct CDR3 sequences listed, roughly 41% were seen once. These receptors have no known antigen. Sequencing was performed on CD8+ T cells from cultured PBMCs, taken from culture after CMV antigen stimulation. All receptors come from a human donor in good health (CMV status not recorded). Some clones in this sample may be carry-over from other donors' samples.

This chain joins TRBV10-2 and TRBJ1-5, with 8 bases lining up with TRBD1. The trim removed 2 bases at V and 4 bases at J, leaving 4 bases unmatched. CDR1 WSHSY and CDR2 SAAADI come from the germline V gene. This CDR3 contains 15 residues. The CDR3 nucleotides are TGCGCCAGCAGTGAGACAGGGGGAAATAATCAGCCCCAGCATTTT. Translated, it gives CASSETGGNNQPQHF.

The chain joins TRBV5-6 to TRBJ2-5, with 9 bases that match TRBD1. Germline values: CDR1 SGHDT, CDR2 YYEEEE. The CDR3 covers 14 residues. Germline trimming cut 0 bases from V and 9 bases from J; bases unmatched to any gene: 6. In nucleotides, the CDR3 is TGTGCCAGCAGCTTGGACAGGGGGCCGACCTCCCAGTACTTC. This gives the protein CASSLDRGPTSQYF.